Listed here are 13 T cell receptor beta chains from one sample, sequenced in a study of vaccination effects on CD4 cells after COVID-19. Their recognized antigens are unknown. Once cultured for roughly 10 days, the cells underwent separation to obtain CD4+ T cells. Clones were sequenced by immunoSEQ multiplex PCR, and TCRdb holds only the in-frame ones, with some missing. The data show more than 35,000 clones, more than 75% seen once. Sample: CD4+ T cells from PBMCs cultured without peptide, taken before COVID-19 vaccination. The receptors come from a human donor who received a COVID-19 vaccine.

The V gene is TRBV19, the J gene TRBJ2-2, with 9 nucleotides matching TRBD2. There are 15 residues in the CDR3. With 3 bases clipped from V and 5 bases from J, the junction kept 4 bases outside the gene matches. Germline V gene lookup returns CDR1 LNHDA and CDR2 SQIVND (reference sequence). In DNA form, the CDR3 reads TGTGCCAGTAGTATGGGTAGCGGGGGTACCGGGGAGCTGTTTTTT. It specifies CASSMGSGGTGELFF.

This rearrangement joins TRBV24-1 to TRBJ2-5; D may match TRBD1 or TRBD2 (5 bases each). The CDR3 covers 13 residues. The ends were cut back, 5 bases at V and 2 bases at J, with 8 bases in the middle. Germline V gives CDR1 KGHDR, CDR2 SFDVKD. Here the CDR3 DNA reads TGTGCCACCAGTGGAGGGGCTCAAGAGACCCAGTACTTC. Amino acid sequence: CATSGGAQETQYF.

The chain uses TRBV6-2 or TRBV6-3 and TRBJ2-7; D call uncertain. This CDR3 region has 12 residues. Trimming removed 6 bases from V and 3 bases from J, with 9 bases in between. The germline gives CDR1 MNHEY, CDR2 SVGEGT. This chain's CDR3 is CASSQKHYEQYV. CDR3 coding DNA: TGTGCCAGCAGCCAAAAACACTACGAGCAGTACGTC.

This clone was detected only a few times. This sequence joins TRBV19 and TRBJ1-6; no firm D call. The CDR3 consists of 16 residues. Trimming stripped 0 bases from V and 8 bases from J, with 14 bases between. Germline-derived CDR1 and CDR2 are LNHDA and SQIVND (reference sequence). As DNA, the CDR3 is TGTGCCAGTAGTATAGACGGATTCGGATGGGATTCACCCCTCCACTTT. Amino acids: CASSIDGFGWDSPLHF.

This chain joins TRBV10-2 and TRBJ2-2; a possible D gene is TRBD1 (5 bases). The CDR3 covers 14 residues. The V end lost 8 bases, the J end lost 1 base, and 11 bases lay between the germline ends. The germline gives CDR1 WSHSY, CDR2 SAAADI. DNA for the CDR3: TGCGCCAGCGGGTGGACATTGAACACCGGGGAGCTGTTTTTT. It is translated as CASGWTLNTGELFF.

J is TRBJ2-5 and V is TRBV6-1, with unresolved D. CDR1 and CDR2 from the germline V gene are MNHNS and SASEGT. V dropped 3 bases and J dropped 5 bases, with 7 bases sitting between them. The CDR3 consists of 12 residues. This CDR3 reads CASSDFGETQYF. CDR3 DNA sequence: TGTGCCAGCAGTGATTTCGGGGAGACCCAGTACTTC.

CDR3 residues: CASSMGKNTGELFF. The CDR3 region has the DNA TGTGCCAGTAGTATGGGAAAGAACACCGGGGAGCTGTTTTTT. The chain links TRBV19 to TRBJ2-2; D is unclear. This CDR3 has 14 amino acids. Germline V gives CDR1 LNHDA, CDR2 SQIVND (reference sequence). V was shortened by 3 bases and J by 1 base, with 6 bases between the two germline ends.

This chain uses TRBV27 with TRBJ2-3; D gene unclear. Trimming cost V 5 bases and J 6 bases, with 9 bases left between them. This CDR3 has 12 residues. Germline CDR1 is MNHEY and CDR2 is SMNVEV (reference sequence). Here the CDR3 reads CASSPRWDTQYF. For the CDR3, the DNA is TGTGCCAGCAGTCCCCGATGGGATACGCAGTATTTT.

The chain has TRBV18 and TRBJ2-7; D unclear. Deletions cut 2 bases from V and 2 bases from J, with 10 bases between. The CDR3 totals 14 residues. Germline lookup yields CDR1 KGHSH and CDR2 LQKENI. As DNA, the CDR3 is TGTGCCAGCTCACCATCGGCCGGTACCTACGAGCAGTACGTC. It translates to CASSPSAGTYEQYV.

In its sample, this clone was seen a few times. The chain carries TRBV5-4 and TRBJ1-1; a weak D match, TRBD1 (5 bases). The V end was cut by 2 bases, the J end by 3 bases, with 11 bases between. The CDR3 contains 14 residues. Germline assignment: CDR1 SGHNT and CDR2 YYREEE (reference sequence). CDR3 coding DNA: TGTGCCAGCAGCTTAACGACAGCGGACACTGAAGCTTTCTTT. Amino acids: CASSLTTADTEAFF.

In this sample, this clone turned up once. The chain combines TRBV3-1 (or the pseudogene TRBV3-2) with TRBJ2-1; TRBD2 matches 7 bases. Trimming at V came to 0 bases and at J to 9 bases, leaving 11 bases not matched to a gene. Germline V gene lookup returns CDR1 LGHDT and CDR2 YNNKEL (reference sequence). The CDR3 runs to 16 residues. This CDR3 is CASSQDLGGVRSEQFF. CDR3 coding DNA: TGTGCCAGCAGCCAAGATCTGGGAGGGGTAAGGAGTGAGCAGTTCTTC.

The genes are TRBV2 and TRBJ1-2; 7 nucleotides line up with TRBD1. The V gene end was trimmed by 8 bases and the J gene end by 3 bases; junction bases not matched to a gene: 6. The CDR3 spans 13 residues. The germline gives CDR1 SNHLY, CDR2 FYNNEI. CDR3 loop: CASGSGTDYGYTF. CDR3 nucleotides: TGTGCCAGCGGCTCCGGGACAGACTATGGCTACACCTTC.

The chain employs TRBV28 and TRBJ2-1; 13 bases are a match to TRBD2. Germline assignment: CDR1 MDHEN and CDR2 SYDVKM. V gave up 3 bases and J gave up 9 bases; unmatched junction bases: 8. CDR3 length equals 16 residues. The DNA of the CDR3 is TGTGCCAGCAGTTTTGGGTGGACTAGCGGGGGTGGTGAGCAGTTCTTC. Its protein product is CASSFGWTSGGGEQFF.